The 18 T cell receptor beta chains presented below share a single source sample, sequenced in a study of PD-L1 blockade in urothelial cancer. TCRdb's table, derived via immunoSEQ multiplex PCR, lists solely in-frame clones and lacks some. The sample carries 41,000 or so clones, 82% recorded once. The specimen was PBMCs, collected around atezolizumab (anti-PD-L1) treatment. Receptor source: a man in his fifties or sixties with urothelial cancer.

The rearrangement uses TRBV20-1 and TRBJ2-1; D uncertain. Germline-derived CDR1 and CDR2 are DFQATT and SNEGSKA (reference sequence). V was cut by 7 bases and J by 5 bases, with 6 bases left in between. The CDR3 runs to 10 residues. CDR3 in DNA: TGCAGTGTGGGCCACAATGAGCAGTTCTTC. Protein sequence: CSVGHNEQFF.

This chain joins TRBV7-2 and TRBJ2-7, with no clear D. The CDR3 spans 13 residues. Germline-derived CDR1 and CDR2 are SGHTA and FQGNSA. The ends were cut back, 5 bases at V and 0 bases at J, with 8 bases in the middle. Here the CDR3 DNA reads TGTGCCAGCAGCCGCGGTATCTCCTACGAGCAGTACTTC. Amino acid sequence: CASSRGISYEQYF. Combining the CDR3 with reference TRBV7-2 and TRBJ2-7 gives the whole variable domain GAGVSQSPSNKVTEKGKDVELRCDPISGHTALYWYRQSLGQGLEFLIYFQGNSAPDKSGLPSDRFSAERTGGSVSTLTIQRTQQEDSAVYLCASSRGISYEQYFGPGTRLTVT.

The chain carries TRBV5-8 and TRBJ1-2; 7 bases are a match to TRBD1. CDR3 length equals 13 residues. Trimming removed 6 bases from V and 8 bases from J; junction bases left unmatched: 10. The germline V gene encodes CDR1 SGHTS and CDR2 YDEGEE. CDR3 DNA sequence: TGTGCCAGCACCAGAGACAGGGAGGACGGCTACACCTTC. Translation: CASTRDREDGYTF. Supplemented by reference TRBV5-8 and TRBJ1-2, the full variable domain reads EAGVTQSPTHLIKTRGQQATLRCSPISGHTSVYWYQQALGLGLQFLLWYDEGEERNRGNFPPRFSGRQFPNYSSELNVNALELEDSALYLCASTRDREDGYTFGSGTRLTVV.

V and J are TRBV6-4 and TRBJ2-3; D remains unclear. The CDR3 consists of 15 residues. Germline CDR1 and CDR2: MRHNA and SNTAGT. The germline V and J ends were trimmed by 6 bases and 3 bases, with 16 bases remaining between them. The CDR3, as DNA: TGTGCCAGCAGCCTTAGCTCCAGCCTAACAGATACGCAGTATTTT. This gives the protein CASSLSSSLTDTQYF.

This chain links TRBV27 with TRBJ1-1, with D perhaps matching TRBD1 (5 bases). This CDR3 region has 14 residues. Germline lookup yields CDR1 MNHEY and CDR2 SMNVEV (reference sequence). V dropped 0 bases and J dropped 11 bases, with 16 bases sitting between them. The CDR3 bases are TGTGCCAGCAGTTTATCGGCGGGGCTACGTAGCGCTTTCTTT. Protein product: CASSLSAGLRSAFF.

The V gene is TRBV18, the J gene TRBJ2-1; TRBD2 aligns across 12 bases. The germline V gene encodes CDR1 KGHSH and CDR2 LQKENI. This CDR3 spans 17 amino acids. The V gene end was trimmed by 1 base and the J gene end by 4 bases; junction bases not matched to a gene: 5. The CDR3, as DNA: TGTGCCAGCTCACCACTGGACCTAGCGGGGGGGTACAATGAGCAGTTCTTC. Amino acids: CASSPLDLAGGYNEQFF.

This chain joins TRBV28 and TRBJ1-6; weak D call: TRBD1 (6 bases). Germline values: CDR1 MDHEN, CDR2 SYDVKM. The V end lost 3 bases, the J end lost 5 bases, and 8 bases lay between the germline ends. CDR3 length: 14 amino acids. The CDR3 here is CASSLAGDNSPLHF. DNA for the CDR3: TGTGCCAGCAGTTTGGCAGGGGATAATTCACCCCTCCACTTT.

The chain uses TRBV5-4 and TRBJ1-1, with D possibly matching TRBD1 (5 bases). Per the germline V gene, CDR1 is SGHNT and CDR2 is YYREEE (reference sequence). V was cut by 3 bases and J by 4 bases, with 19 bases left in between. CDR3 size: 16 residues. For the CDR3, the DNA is TGTGCCAGCAGCTATTGGAGGGGCTCGGGTAGCACTGAAGCTTTCTTT. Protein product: CASSYWRGSGSTEAFF.

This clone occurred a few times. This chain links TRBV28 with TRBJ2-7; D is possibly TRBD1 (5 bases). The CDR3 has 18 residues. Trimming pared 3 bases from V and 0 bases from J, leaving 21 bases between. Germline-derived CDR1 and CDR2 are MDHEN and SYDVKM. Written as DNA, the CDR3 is TGTGCCAGCAGTTTCAGGCCGCCAGGGCCCCGCGGCTCCTACGAGCAGTACTTC. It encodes CASSFRPPGPRGSYEQYF.

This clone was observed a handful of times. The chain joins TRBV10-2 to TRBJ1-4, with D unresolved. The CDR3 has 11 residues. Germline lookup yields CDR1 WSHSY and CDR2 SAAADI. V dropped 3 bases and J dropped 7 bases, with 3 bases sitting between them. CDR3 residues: CASSDREKLFF. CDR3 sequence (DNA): TGCGCCAGCAGTGATCGTGAAAAACTGTTTTTT.

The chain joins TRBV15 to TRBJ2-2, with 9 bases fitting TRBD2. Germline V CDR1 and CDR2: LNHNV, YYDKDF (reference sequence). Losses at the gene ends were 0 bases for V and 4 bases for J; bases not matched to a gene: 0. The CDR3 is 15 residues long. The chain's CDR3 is CATSRDSGGTGELFF. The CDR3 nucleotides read TGTGCCACCAGCAGAGATAGCGGGGGCACCGGGGAGCTGTTTTTT.

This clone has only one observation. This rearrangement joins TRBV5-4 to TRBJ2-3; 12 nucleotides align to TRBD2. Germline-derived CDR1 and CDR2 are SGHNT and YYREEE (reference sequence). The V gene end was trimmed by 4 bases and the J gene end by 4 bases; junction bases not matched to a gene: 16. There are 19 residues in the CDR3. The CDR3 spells CASSPGTSGFGRFPDTQYF. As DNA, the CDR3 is TGTGCCAGCAGCCCCGGGACTAGCGGGTTCGGGAGGTTCCCAGATACGCAGTATTTT.

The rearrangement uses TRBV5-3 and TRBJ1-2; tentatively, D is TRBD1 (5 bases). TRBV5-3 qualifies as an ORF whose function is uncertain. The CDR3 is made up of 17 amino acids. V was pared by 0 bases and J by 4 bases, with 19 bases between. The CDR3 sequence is CARSLEGLIGQSYGYTF. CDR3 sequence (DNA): TGTGCCAGAAGCTTGGAGGGACTTATAGGACAATCCTATGGCTACACCTTC.

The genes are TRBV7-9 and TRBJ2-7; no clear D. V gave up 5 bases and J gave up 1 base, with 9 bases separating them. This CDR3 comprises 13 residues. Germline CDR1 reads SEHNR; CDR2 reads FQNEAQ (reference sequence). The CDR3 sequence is CASSLGDSYEQYF. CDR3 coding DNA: TGTGCCAGCAGCCTTGGAGATTCCTACGAGCAGTACTTC. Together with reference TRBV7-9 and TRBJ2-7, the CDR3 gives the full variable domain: DTGVSQNPRHKITKRGQNVTFRCDPISEHNRLYWYRQTLGQGPEFLTYFQNEAQLEKSRLLSDRFSAERPKGSFSTLEIQRTEQGDSAMYLCASSLGDSYEQYFGPGTRLTVT.

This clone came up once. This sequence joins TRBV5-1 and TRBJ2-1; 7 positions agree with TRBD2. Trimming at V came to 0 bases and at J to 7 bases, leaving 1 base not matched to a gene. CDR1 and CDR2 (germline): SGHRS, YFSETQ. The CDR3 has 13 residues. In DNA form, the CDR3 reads TGCGCCAGCAGCTTGGCGGGGGGTAATGAGCAGTTCTTC. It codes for CASSLAGGNEQFF.

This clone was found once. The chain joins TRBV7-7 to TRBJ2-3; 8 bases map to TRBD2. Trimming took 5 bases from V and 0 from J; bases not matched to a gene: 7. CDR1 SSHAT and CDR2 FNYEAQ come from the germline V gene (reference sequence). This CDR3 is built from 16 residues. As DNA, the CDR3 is TGTGCCAGCAGCCTCCAAGCGGGGGCTAGCACAGATACGCAGTATTTT. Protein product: CASSLQAGASTDTQYF.

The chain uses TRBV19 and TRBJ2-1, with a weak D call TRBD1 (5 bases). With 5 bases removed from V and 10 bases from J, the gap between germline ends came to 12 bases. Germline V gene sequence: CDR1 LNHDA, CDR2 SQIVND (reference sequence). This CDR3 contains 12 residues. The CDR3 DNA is TGTGCCAGTAGTCAATACAGGTCCGAGCAGTTCTTC. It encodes CASSQYRSEQFF.

The DNA of the CDR3 is TGCGCCAGCAGCTTAGAAACAGGGGGCAATCAGCCCCAGCATTTT. Amino acid sequence: CASSLETGGNQPQHF. J is TRBJ1-5 and V is TRBV5-1, with TRBD1 identical over 7 bases. The CDR3 covers 15 residues. Trimming at V came to 2 bases and at J to 2 bases, leaving 4 bases not matched to a gene. Germline values: CDR1 SGHRS, CDR2 YFSETQ.